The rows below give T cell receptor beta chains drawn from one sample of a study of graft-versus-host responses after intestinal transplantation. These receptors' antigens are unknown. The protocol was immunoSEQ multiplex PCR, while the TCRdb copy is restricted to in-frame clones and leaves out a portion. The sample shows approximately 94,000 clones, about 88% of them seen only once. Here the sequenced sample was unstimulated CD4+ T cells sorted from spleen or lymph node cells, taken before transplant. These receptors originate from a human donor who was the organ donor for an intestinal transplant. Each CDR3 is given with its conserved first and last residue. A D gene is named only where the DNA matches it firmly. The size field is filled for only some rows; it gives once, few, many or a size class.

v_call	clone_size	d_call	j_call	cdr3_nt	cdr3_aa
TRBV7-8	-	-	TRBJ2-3	TGTGCCAGCAGCTTAGAGCCAGATACGCAGTATTTT	CASSLEPDTQYF
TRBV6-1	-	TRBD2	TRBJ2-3	TGTGCCAGCAGTGGGGGGACTAGCGGGGGCTGGAGCACAGATACGCAGTATTTT	CASSGGTSGGWSTDTQYF
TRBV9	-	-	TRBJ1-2	TGTGCCAGCAGCGTAGAAGTAGGGAGCTATGGCTACACCTTC	CASSVEVGSYGYTF
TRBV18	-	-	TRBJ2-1	TGTGCCAGCTCACCATTAAAGACACCTACTGACAATGAGCAGTTCTTC	CASSPLKTPTDNEQFF
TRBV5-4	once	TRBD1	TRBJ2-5	TGTGCCAGCAGTCTCGACAGGGGTAGAGAGACCCAGTACTTC	CASSLDRGRETQYF
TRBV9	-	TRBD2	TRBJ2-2	TGTGCCAGCAGCCCTTTAGCGGGGGTGAACACCGGGGAGCTGTTTTTT	CASSPLAGVNTGELFF
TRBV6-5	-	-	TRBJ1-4	TGTGCCAGCAGAGTGACAGGCCCCTTTAATGAAAAACTGTTTTTT	CASRVTGPFNEKLFF
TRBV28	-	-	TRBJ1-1	TGTTTTTCGGTCGGTGGGAACACTGAAGCTTTCTTT	CFSVGGNTEAFF
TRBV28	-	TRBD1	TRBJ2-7	TGTGCCAGCAACCTATTCGACAGGGACTACGAGCAGTACTTC	CASNLFDRDYEQYF
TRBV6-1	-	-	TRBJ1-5	TGTGCCAGCAGCGAAGACGGACATAGCAATCAGCCCCAGCATTTT	CASSEDGHSNQPQHF
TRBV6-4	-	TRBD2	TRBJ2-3	TGTGCCAGCAGTGACTCGAACGCGGGGGGCCGAGATACGCAGTATTTT	CASSDSNAGGRDTQYF
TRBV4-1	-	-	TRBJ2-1	TGCGCCAGCAGCCAACAACAGCAAGGGGTCAATGAGCAGTTCTTC	CASSQQQQGVNEQFF
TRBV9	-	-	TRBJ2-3	TGTGCCAGCAGCGTTGACGGGACAAGGGTAGATACGCAGTATTTT	CASSVDGTRVDTQYF
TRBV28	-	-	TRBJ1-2	TGTGCCAGCAGTTTACTGGTGCCGATGAATGGCTACACCTTC	CASSLLVPMNGYTF
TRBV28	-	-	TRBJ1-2	TGTGCCAGCAGCGATGTAAACTATGGCTACACCTTC	CASSDVNYGYTF
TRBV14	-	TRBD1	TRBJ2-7	TGTGCCATCCCTAGACAGGGAGTGAGGGAGCAGTACTTC	CAIPRQGVREQYF
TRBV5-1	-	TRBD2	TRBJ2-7	TGCGCCAGCGGAGAAGCGGGGGGGATTTCCTACGAGCAGTACTTC	CASGEAGGISYEQYF
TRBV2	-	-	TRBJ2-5	TGTGCCAGCAGAGGGGCCGAGACCCAGTACTTC	CASRGAETQYF
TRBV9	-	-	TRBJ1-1	TGTGCCAGCAGCCCCTACTTCCGGAACACTGAAGCTTTCTTT	CASSPYFRNTEAFF
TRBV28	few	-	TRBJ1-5	TGTGCCAGCAGTCTCGGTATCGGCAATCAGCCCCAGCATTTT	CASSLGIGNQPQHF
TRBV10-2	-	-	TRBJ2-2	TGCGCCAGCAGAAGCCAGGGGGGGAAACAACGGGAGCTGTTTTTT	CASRSQGGKQRELFF
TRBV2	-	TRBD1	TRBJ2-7	TGTGCCAGCAAGGTAGAGGGGGCTGTGGGCGAGCAGTACTTC	CASKVEGAVGEQYF
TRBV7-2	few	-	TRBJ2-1	TGTGCCAGCAGCTTAGGGGTAAGCTCCTACAATGAGCAGTTCTTC	CASSLGVSSYNEQFF
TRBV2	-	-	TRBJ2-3	TGTGCCAGCAGTGAAAGGGGGGGGCCCACAGATACGCAGTATTTT	CASSERGGPTDTQYF
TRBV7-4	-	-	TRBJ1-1	TGTGCCAGCAGCTTTGAAGCAGAAGCTTTCTTT	CASSFEAEAFF
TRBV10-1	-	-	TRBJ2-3	TGCGCCAGCAGCAACATAGGTGTCACAGATACGCAGTATTTT	CASSNIGVTDTQYF
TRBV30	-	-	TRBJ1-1	TGTGCCAAACAGGGTAGAACTGAAGCTTTCTTT	CAKQGRTEAFF
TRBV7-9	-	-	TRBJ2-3	TGTGCCAGCAGGCGGAGCCCTTCGGGGACGCAGTATTTT	CASRRSPSGTQYF
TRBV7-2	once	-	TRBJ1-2	TGTGCCAGCAGCTTAGGGCACGCTACCAACTATGGCTACACCTTC	CASSLGHATNYGYTF
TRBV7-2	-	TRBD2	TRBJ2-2	TGTGCCAGCAGCCCGGGACTAGCTATAACCGGGGAGCTGTTTTTT	CASSPGLAITGELFF
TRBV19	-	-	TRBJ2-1	TGTGCCAGTAGACCTTTGGGGGCTAATGAGCAGTTCTTC	CASRPLGANEQFF